Listed below are T cell receptor beta chains from one sample, sequenced in a study of blood T cell repertoires in COVID-19. Assay used: immunoSEQ multiplex PCR; TCRdb lists only in-frame clones, some missing. The sample includes about 170,000 clones, about 90% of them seen just once. The source material was PBMCs or T cells enriched from blood (not recorded which). The origin of the receptors is a woman aged 45-65 years who had recovered from COVID-19. CDR3s include the opening cysteine and the closing phenylalanine or tryptophan. Fields, in order: V gene, clone size, D gene, J gene, CDR3 DNA, CDR3 protein. D genes are given only for firm matches. Clone size is shown for a subset of rows, as once, few, many or a class of expanded clone.

TRBV18	NA	NA	TRBJ2-5	TGTGCCAGCTCACCGGGGGCGCAAGAGACCCAGTACTTC	CASSPGAQETQYF
TRBV7-9	once	TRBD1	TRBJ1-6	TGTGCCAGCAGCCCCGGGACAGGGGTTTCACCCCTCCACTTT	CASSPGTGVSPLHF
TRBV18	NA	NA	TRBJ1-3	TGTGCCAGCTCAGCAGGACTCCCGAGCTCTGGAAACACCATATATTTT	CASSAGLPSSGNTIYF
TRBV2	NA	TRBD1	TRBJ1-3	TGTGCCAGCAAAACGGGACAGGGGGCCCTCTCTGGAAACACCATATATTTT	CASKTGQGALSGNTIYF
TRBV28	NA	TRBD1	TRBJ2-1	TGTGCCAGCAGTTTTATTCGTCGGACAGGGGGCAATGAGCAGTTCTTC	CASSFIRRTGGNEQFF
TRBV18	once	TRBD2	TRBJ2-2	TGTGCCAGCTCAGTACCGGGACTAGCGGGAGGAAACACCGGGGAGCTGTTTTTT	CASSVPGLAGGNTGELFF
TRBV3-1/TRBV3-2	NA	TRBD1	TRBJ2-7	TGTGCCAGCAGCCAGGGAGTTCGGACAGGGGTGTACGAGCAGTACTTC	CASSQGVRTGVYEQYF
TRBV2	NA	NA	TRBJ2-5	TGTGCCAGCAGTGACGACTACCCAGAGACCCAGTACTTC	CASSDDYPETQYF
TRBV28	NA	NA	TRBJ1-6	TGTGCCAGCAGGCCTACCCTATATAATTCACCCCTCCACTTT	CASRPTLYNSPLHF
TRBV5-1	once	TRBD2	TRBJ2-5	TGCGCCAGCAGCGCCACTAGCGGGATACAAGAGACCCAGTACTTC	CASSATSGIQETQYF
TRBV7-2	NA	TRBD2	TRBJ2-1	TGTGCCAGCAGCTGGCGGGCTAGCGGGAGAGGGGTGGCTGAGCAGTTCTTC	CASSWRASGRGVAEQFF
TRBV11-2	few	NA	TRBJ1-2	TGTGCCAGCAGCCCTAGGTGGGGGAGTAGGGAGGACTATGGCTACACCTTC	CASSPRWGSREDYGYTF
TRBV7-6	NA	TRBD2	TRBJ2-3	TGTGCCAGCAGCTTAGCGCTTAGGACTAGCGGGATCCGAGCCACAGATACGCAGTATTTT	CASSLALRTSGIRATDTQYF
TRBV19	many	TRBD1	TRBJ2-1	TGTGCCAGTATGGGCCTCGGGACAGATCCCTACAATGAGCAGTTCTTC	CASMGLGTDPYNEQFF
TRBV7-9	NA	NA	TRBJ2-7	TGTGCCAGCAGCGAACTGACAGGAATCTCCTACGAGCAGTACTTC	CASSELTGISYEQYF
TRBV10-3	NA	TRBD1	TRBJ1-5	TGTGCCGCGAGCGGAGGGGGCCAGCCCCAGCATTTT	CAASGGGQPQHF
TRBV19	NA	TRBD1	TRBJ1-1	TGTGCCAGTATCCCCGGACAGGGGGCGTCAAACACTGAAGCTTTCTTT	CASIPGQGASNTEAFF
TRBV5-5	NA	TRBD1	TRBJ1-2	TGTGCCAGCAGCTTGGGGACAGGAACGACTAACTATGGCTACACCTTC	CASSLGTGTTNYGYTF
TRBV7-9	NA	TRBD2	TRBJ2-5	TGTGCCAGCAGTTCCACTAGCGGGGAGATACAAGAGACCCAGTACTTC	CASSSTSGEIQETQYF
TRBV30	once	NA	TRBJ2-3	TGTGCCTGGAGTTCATCGAGGACTTCGATCGGCACAGATACGCAGTATTTT	CAWSSSRTSIGTDTQYF
TRBV19	NA	NA	TRBJ1-1	TGTGCCAGTAGGCGTCGGGGGTTCGCTGAAGCTTTCTTT	CASRRRGFAEAFF
TRBV2	NA	TRBD1	TRBJ2-2	TGTGCCAGCAGTCCACAGGGGTCCGGGGAGCTGTTTTTT	CASSPQGSGELFF
TRBV7-2	NA	NA	TRBJ2-7	TGTGCCAGCAGCTTAGACCTAGCAGCCTACGAGCAGTACTTC	CASSLDLAAYEQYF
TRBV27	NA	NA	TRBJ1-2	TGTGCCAGCAGTTTGGGCAGTAACTATGGCTACACCTTC	CASSLGSNYGYTF
TRBV7-9	once	TRBD1	TRBJ2-1	TGTGCCAGCAGCTTAGGTTGGGACAGGGTCCACGAGCAGTTCTTC	CASSLGWDRVHEQFF
TRBV27	NA	TRBD1	TRBJ1-4	TGTGCCAGCAGTCTGGGACAGGGAGGAGATGAAAAACTGTTTTTT	CASSLGQGGDEKLFF